These T cell receptor beta chains were read from a single sample in a study of blood T cells in healthy people across ages. Via MiXCR, TCRdb re-called the 5' RACE reads, giving one row per CDR3 protein. The profile shows about 900,000 distinct CDR3 sequences, around 48% of them singletons. What was sequenced was blood. The receptors shown here come from a man aged 30 to 45 in good health. Both conserved end residues are part of each CDR3. D genes are given only for firm matches. Clone size appears in some rows only: once, few, many, or a class for an expanded clone.

size	D	V	J	DNA	CDR3
few	NA	TRBV29-1	TRBJ1-2	TGCAGCGTTGCCAGTCACCATGGCTACACCTTC	CSVASHHGYTF
few	TRBD1	TRBV7-2	TRBJ2-3	TGTGCCAGCAGCTTCCGGACAGGGGCATCCGATACGCAGTATTTT	CASSFRTGASDTQYF
NA	NA	TRBV12-3/TRBV12-4	TRBJ2-7	TGTGCCAGCAGTCCTCACCCAGGGGAGACGGACAATGAGCAGTACTTC	CASSPHPGETDNEQYF
NA	NA	TRBV20-1	TRBJ1-1	TGCAGTGCTGCGGCTGGAGGGACGAACACTGAAGCTTTCTTT	CSAAAGGTNTEAFF
NA	NA	TRBV5-1	TRBJ2-3	TGCGCCAGTAGCTGGACCCCGGGGGTTGGAGATACGCAGTATTTT	CASSWTPGVGDTQYF
NA	NA	TRBV11-2	TRBJ1-1	TGTGCCAGCAGCTTAGGGACCTCCGCTGAAGCTTTCTTT	CASSLGTSAEAFF
NA	NA	TRBV6-1	TRBJ2-3	TGTGCCAGCAGTGACGGGCCAGATAGCACAGATACGCAGTATTTT	CASSDGPDSTDTQYF
NA	NA	TRBV27	TRBJ2-3	TGTGCCAGCAGTGTCACGACATCAGATACGCAGTATTTT	CASSVTTSDTQYF
NA	NA	TRBV21-1	TRBJ2-4	TGTGCCAGCAGCAAAAATTTTGGGGGACGGAGGAAGCCACTAGCCAAAAACATTCAGTACTTC	CASSKNFGGRRKPLAKNIQYF
NA	TRBD1	TRBV4-1	TRBJ1-5	TGCGCCAGCAGCCGCCAGACAGGGCATGATCAGCCCCAGCATTTT	CASSRQTGHDQPQHF
NA	TRBD1	TRBV12-3/TRBV12-4	TRBJ1-2	TGTGCCAGCAGTCGACAGGGTCCTGGCTACACCTTC	CASSRQGPGYTF
once	TRBD1	TRBV25-1	TRBJ1-2	TGTGCCAGCAGTGATCCACTGACAGGGAACTATGGCTACACCTTC	CASSDPLTGNYGYTF
few	NA	TRBV7-2	TRBJ2-6	TGTGCCAGCAGCGACCAGGTCACTGGGGCCAACGTCCTGACTTTC	CASSDQVTGANVLTF
NA	NA	TRBV12-3/TRBV12-4	TRBJ2-7	TGTGCCAGCAGCCAACACACCGAGCAGTACTTC	CASSQHTEQYF
NA	NA	TRBV6-2/TRBV6-3	TRBJ2-2	TGTGTCAGCAGTACTCTAGCCGGGACCGGGGAGCTGTTTTTT	CVSSTLAGTGELFF
NA	NA	TRBV7-2	TRBJ2-5	TGTGCCAGCAGCTTAGCGGGTCAAGCAAACAATGAGCAGTACTTC	CASSLAGQANNEQYF
NA	TRBD2	TRBV4-1	TRBJ2-1	TGCGCCAGCAGCCGAACCCTAGCGGGGGGCGACTACAATGAGCAGTTCTTC	CASSRTLAGGDYNEQFF
NA	TRBD1	TRBV28	TRBJ2-7	TGTGCCAGCAGTTTGATAGGGCAGGGGGCCTCCTACGAGCAGTACTTC	CASSLIGQGASYEQYF
NA	NA	TRBV20-1	TRBJ2-5	TGCAGTGCCCAACCCGGGACCGCGTTCCAAGAGACCCAGTACTTC	CSAQPGTAFQETQYF
few	NA	TRBV14	TRBJ1-6	TGTGCCAGCAGCAAGGGACCCAGACTCCACTTT	CASSKGPRLHF
few	TRBD2	TRBV3-1	TRBJ2-5	TGTGCCAGCAGCCCCACTAGCGGGGCCCAAGAGACCCAGTACTTC	CASSPTSGAQETQYF
few	NA	TRBV2	TRBJ2-3	TGTGCCAGCCGACTTGAACGGACGCAGTATTTT	CASRLERTQYF
many	TRBD2	TRBV7-2	TRBJ2-1	TGTGCCAGCAGCTTCCCCAAGTCTAGCGGGGGGCCATACAATGAGCAGTTCTTC	CASSFPKSSGGPYNEQFF
NA	NA	TRBV5-8	TRBJ2-1	TGTGCCAGCAGCTTGGCCTTGGCACCACTCTACAATGAGCAGTTCTTC	CASSLALAPLYNEQFF
few	NA	TRBV29-1	TRBJ1-2	TGCAGCGCCAAAGTGGGGGTTGGCTACACCTTC	CSAKVGVGYTF
NA	NA	TRBV3-1	TRBJ2-1	TGTGCCAGCAGCCAAACCCCCGGGAAAGGCTGGGATGAGCAGTTCTTC	CASSQTPGKGWDEQFF
few	TRBD1	TRBV5-5	TRBJ2-7	TGTGCCAGCAGCTTGGATCAGGGGGTCTACGAGCAGTACTTC	CASSLDQGVYEQYF
NA	NA	TRBV12-3/TRBV12-4	TRBJ2-6	TGTGCCAGCAGTTTAACTGAAGCCAACGTCCTGACTTTC	CASSLTEANVLTF
NA	TRBD1	TRBV10-2	TRBJ2-7	TGCGCCAGCAGTGGACAGGGGGAGAACTACGAGCAGTACTTC	CASSGQGENYEQYF
NA	NA	TRBV5-1	TRBJ1-2	TGCGCCAGCAGCCACGACAGCGGGAACTATGGCCACACCTTC	CASSHDSGNYGHTF
NA	NA	TRBV12-3/TRBV12-4	TRBJ2-3	TGTGCCAGCAGAACCAGGCGCGCAGATACGCAGTATTTT	CASRTRRADTQYF
few	NA	TRBV6-1	TRBJ1-4	TGTGCCAGCACCAGGAGGCCCGGGACGGGCACTAATGAAAAACTGTTTTTT	CASTRRPGTGTNEKLFF
NA	TRBD2	TRBV24-1	TRBJ2-7	TGTGCCACCAGTGAGGGTAGCGGGGCCATCTCCTACGAGCAGTACTTC	CATSEGSGAISYEQYF
few	NA	TRBV3-1	TRBJ2-5	TGTGCCAGCAGGCGACCCAGCCAAGAGACCCAGTACTTC	CASRRPSQETQYF
NA	TRBD1	TRBV6-2/TRBV6-3	TRBJ2-7	TGTGCCAGCAGTCCGGACAGGAGAGAGGTCTACGAGCAGTACTTC	CASSPDRREVYEQYF
NA	TRBD1	TRBV2	TRBJ2-1	TGTGCCAGCAGTTCGGGGACAGGGCCCCTCCAAGAGACCCAGTTCTTC	CASSSGTGPLQETQFF
few	NA	TRBV5-1	TRBJ1-2	TGCGCCAGCAGCTTAAGCGGAGGTCGGCAAAGTGGCTACACCTTC	CASSLSGGRQSGYTF
once	NA	TRBV7-9	TRBJ1-1	TGTGCCAGCAGCCCCCCTAGTAAGTCGAGCACTGAAGCTTTCTTT	CASSPPSKSSTEAFF
NA	TRBD1	TRBV6-2/TRBV6-3	TRBJ1-1	TGTGCCAGCAGTTACTCCTACGCGGCCGGGACAGGGGGCACTGAAGCTTTCTTT	CASSYSYAAGTGGTEAFF
NA	TRBD1	TRBV12-3/TRBV12-4	TRBJ2-7	TGTGCCAGCAGTACCCGGGACAGGGTCCACGAGCAGTACTTC	CASSTRDRVHEQYF
once	TRBD1	TRBV2	TRBJ2-7	TGTGCCAGCGCGCGACAGGGGATGGGCTCCTACGAGCAGTACTTC	CASARQGMGSYEQYF